What follows are 21 T cell receptor beta chains derived from one specimen sequenced in a study of CD8+ T cells in alopecia areata. cDNA serving as the sequencing template came from extracted, reverse transcribed RNA. Clones were read by immunoSEQ multiplex PCR, and TCRdb kept only the in-frame ones, dropping some. The data contain 90,000 to 130,000 clones, approximately 59% of them seen just once; the ten biggest clones take up 20% to 25%. Input material: CD8+ T cells sorted from blood. The receptors here all came from a human donor in good health.

The DNA of the CDR3 is TGCGCCAGCAGCTTGATAGGGGCTTTGGGTCAGCCCCAGCATTTT. This gives the protein CASSLIGALGQPQHF. V gene TRBV5-1 combines with J gene TRBJ1-5; perhaps TRBD1 as D (5 bases). The CDR3 consists of 15 residues. Germline CDR1 SGHRS, CDR2 YFSETQ. V gave up 1 base and J gave up 6 bases, with 14 bases separating them.

The chain recombines TRBV5-4 with TRBJ1-4, with TRBD1 matching 8 bases. V lost 4 bases, J lost 8 bases, and 4 bases stayed unmatched. CDR3 length: 13 residues. Per germline, CDR1 SGHNT and CDR2 YYREEE (reference sequence). CDR3 residues: CASSLGTGEKLFF. As DNA, the CDR3 is TGTGCCAGCAGCCTAGGGACAGGAGAAAAACTGTTTTTT. The full variable domain, its missing parts supplied by reference TRBV5-4 and TRBJ1-4, is ETGVTQSPTHLIKTRGQQVTLRCSSQSGHNTVSWYQQALGQGPQFIFQYYREEENGRGNFPPRFSGLQFPNYSSELNVNALELDDSALYLCASSLGTGEKLFFGSGTQLSVL.

This clone was detected only a few times. CDR3: CASSAGLAGNSYEQYF. DNA of the CDR3: TGTGCCAGCAGCGCCGGACTAGCGGGGAACTCCTACGAGCAGTACTTC. The genes are TRBV4-2 and TRBJ2-7; 12 nucleotides line up with TRBD2. The CDR3 totals 16 residues. The V segment lost 5 bases and the J segment 0 bases; nucleotides outside the gene matches: 5. Germline CDR1 reads LGHNA; CDR2 reads YNFKEQ.

This clone was counted a few times. V usage is TRBV11-1 and J usage is TRBJ2-5; the D call may be TRBD1 or TRBD2 (6 bases each). Germline V gene sequence: CDR1 SGHAT, CDR2 FQDESV (reference sequence). The CDR3 spans 15 residues. Trimming cost V 0 bases and J 4 bases, with 12 bases left between them. The DNA of the CDR3 is TGTGCCAGCAGCTTAGCGCTAGGGGGAGGAGAGACCCAGTACTTC. Encoded protein: CASSLALGGGETQYF.

This clone has a handful of counts. The CDR3 sequence: CASSSIGANEQFF. Written as DNA, the CDR3 is TGTGCCAGCAGCTCGATCGGGGCCAATGAGCAGTTCTTC. The V and J genes are TRBV7-2 and TRBJ2-1, with D perhaps TRBD1 or TRBD2 (5 bases each). V was clipped by 4 bases and J by 6 bases, with 10 bases between them. This CDR3 has 13 residues. Per germline, CDR1 SGHTA and CDR2 FQGNSA.

The chain carries TRBV5-4 and TRBJ2-3; TRBD1 might be the D (5 bases). V was cut by 5 bases and J by 0 bases, with 7 bases left in between. There are 13 residues in the CDR3. Germline V gene data show CDR1 as SGHNT and CDR2 as YYREEE (reference sequence). The CDR3 here is CASRGPSTDTQYF. In DNA form, the CDR3 reads TGTGCCAGCAGGGGGCCCAGCACAGATACGCAGTATTTT.

In DNA form, the CDR3 reads TGTGCCAGCAGTTTGGACGAAAACAATGAGCAGTTCTTC. Translating gives CASSLDENNEQFF. The V call is TRBV6-1, the J call TRBJ2-1; D not certain. From germline, CDR1 is MNHNS and CDR2 SASEGT. V shed 5 bases and J shed 5 bases, with 10 bases lying between them. The length of the CDR3 is 13 residues.

This chain uses TRBV28 with TRBJ2-5, with D perhaps matching TRBD2 (6 bases). The CDR3 length is 15 residues. Germline-derived CDR1 and CDR2 are MDHEN and SYDVKM. The ends were cut back, 6 bases at V and 0 bases at J, with 14 bases in the middle. CDR3 sequence (DNA): TGTGCCAGCAGCTCCCCGGCGGGGTACCAAGAGACCCAGTACTTC. Translating gives CASSSPAGYQETQYF.

The J gene is TRBJ2-7, the V gene TRBV9; no reliable D call. There are 15 residues in the CDR3. V lost 0 bases and J lost 2, with 12 bases in between. Germline V gene data show CDR1 as SGDLS and CDR2 as YYNGEE. CDR3 in amino acids: CASSVGEQEPYEQYF. The CDR3 DNA reads TGTGCCAGCAGCGTAGGAGAGCAAGAACCCTACGAGCAGTACTTC.

This clone was seen more than once but under ten times. This rearrangement joins TRBV10-3 to TRBJ1-1; D uncertain. CDR3 size: 13 residues. CDR1 and CDR2 from the germline V gene are ENHRY and SYGVKD. The V and J ends lost 1 base and 11 bases respectively, with 14 bases between them. DNA of the CDR3: TGTGCCATCAGTGAGTGGGCCCCCGAACAGGCTTTCTTT. Translating it yields CAISEWAPEQAFF.

V gene TRBV13 combines with J gene TRBJ2-3; 10 positions match TRBD1. V lost 4 bases and J lost 5; bases outside the gene matches: 9. CDR1 PRHDT and CDR2 FYEKMQ come from the germline V gene (reference sequence). The CDR3 extends over 16 amino acids. The CDR3 sequence: CASSSDGDRGRDTQYF. The CDR3 region has the DNA TGTGCCAGCAGCTCTGACGGGGACAGGGGCCGAGATACGCAGTATTTT.

The count of this clone is one. The chain has TRBV13 and TRBJ2-1; 8 bases align to TRBD2. Germline CDR1 PRHDT, CDR2 FYEKMQ (reference sequence). Unmatched junction bases numbered 15, after V lost 3 bases and J lost 8 bases. The CDR3 is 17 residues long. The CDR3 nucleotides are TGTGCCAGCAGCTTGGGACTAGACCCCATTCTATGGGATGAGCAGTTCTTC. This gives the protein CASSLGLDPILWDEQFF.

The chain employs TRBV2 and TRBJ2-1, with TRBD2 matching 8 bases. Looked up from germline, CDR1 is SNHLY and CDR2 is FYNNEI. V trimming: 4 bases; J trimming: 7 bases; junction bases outside the gene matches: 15. The CDR3 is made up of 17 amino acids. The CDR3 DNA reads TGTGCCAGCAGTGTTTGGGTTTCGACTAGCGCTGGAAATGAGCAGTTCTTC. Translating gives CASSVWVSTSAGNEQFF.

The chain employs TRBV12-5 and TRBJ2-5; D is perhaps TRBD2 (6 bases). Germline V gene lookup returns CDR1 LGHNT and CDR2 FRNRAP. V was clipped by 3 bases and J by 13 bases, with 15 bases between them. The CDR3 has 12 amino acids. CDR3 in amino acids: CASGFVEWGLYF. As DNA, the CDR3 is TGTGCTAGTGGTTTTGTCGAGTGGGGACTGTACTTC. Full variable domain (missing parts from reference TRBV12-5 and TRBJ2-5): DARVTQTPRHKVTEMGQEVTMRCQPILGHNTVFWYRQTMMQGLELLAYFRNRAPLDDSGMPKDRFSAEMPDATLATLKIQPSEPRDSAVYFCASGFVEWGLYFGPGTRLLVL.

V is TRBV9 and J is TRBJ2-3, with 8 bases that match TRBD2. Germline assignment: CDR1 SGDLS and CDR2 YYNGEE. V dropped 4 bases and J dropped 2; count of bases not matched to a gene: 9. CDR3 length equals 16 residues. CDR3 DNA sequence: TGTGCCAGCAGCCCAAGCGGGGGAGGTCCCACAGATACGCAGTATTTT. This sequence encodes CASSPSGGGPTDTQYF. The full variable domain, with the rest looked up from reference TRBV9 and TRBJ2-3, is DSGVTQTPKHLITATGQRVTLRCSPRSGDLSVYWYQQSLDQGLQFLIQYYNGEERAKGNILERFSAQQFPDLHSELNLSSLELGDSALYFCASSPSGGGPTDTQYFGPGTRLTVL.

V and J are TRBV28 and TRBJ1-1; the D gene is possibly TRBD1 (5 bases). Germline loops: CDR1 MDHEN, CDR2 SYDVKM. V dropped 1 base and J dropped 11 bases, with 11 bases sitting between them. The CDR3 contains 12 residues. The CDR3 DNA is TGTGCCAGCAGTTTATACTGGGGCAGGGCTTTCTTT. This sequence encodes CASSLYWGRAFF.

In this sample, this clone turned up many times. The CDR3 here is CASSQEGGDEQYF. CDR3 bases: TGCGCCAGCAGCCAAGAAGGCGGGGACGAGCAGTACTTC. The V call is TRBV4-3, the J call TRBJ2-7; a weak D match, TRBD2 (6 bases). The germline V gene encodes CDR1 LGHNA and CDR2 YSLEER. Trimming shortened V by 0 bases and J by 5 bases, and 8 bases separated the two germline ends. The CDR3 runs to 13 residues.

The CDR3 sequence: CASSLGWGTAGSPLHF. The DNA of the CDR3 is TGTGCCAGCAGCTTAGGTTGGGGGACGGCGGGTTCACCCCTCCACTTT. The J gene is TRBJ1-6, the V gene TRBV7-2; possibly TRBD1 for D (5 bases). Trimming shortened V by 1 base and J by 9 bases, and 16 bases separated the two germline ends. Germline CDR1 reads SGHTA; CDR2 reads FQGNSA. The CDR3 extends over 16 amino acids.

This rearrangement joins TRBV25-1 to TRBJ1-1; a possible D gene is TRBD1 (5 bases). The CDR3 runs to 16 residues. V dropped 5 bases and J dropped 6 bases, with 22 bases sitting between them. CDR1 MGHDK and CDR2 SYGVNS come from the germline V gene. Here the CDR3 DNA reads TGTGCCAGCAGTTACCCCCTCGCCGGGGGGGATGCTGAAGCTTTCTTT. Residues: CASSYPLAGGDAEAFF.

For this clone: An end of the junction does not agree with germline; a read error may underlie this. The chain couples TRBV4-3 to TRBJ1-2; D is undetermined. Germline CDR1 LGHNA, CDR2 YSLEER. The CDR3 runs to 13 residues. The CDR3 spells CASSQEAEAAAAF. CDR3 bases: TGCGCCAGCAGCCAAGAAGCTGAGGCAGCCGCGGCCTTC.

The chain employs TRBV25-1 and TRBJ2-7; D may be TRBD2 (5 bases). The CDR3 sequence is 14 residues long. The V and J ends lost 3 bases and 2 bases respectively, with 11 bases between them. The germline gives CDR1 MGHDK, CDR2 SYGVNS. CDR3 sequence reads: CASSDPSRTYEQYF. In DNA form, the CDR3 reads TGTGCCAGCAGTGATCCTAGCCGCACCTACGAGCAGTACTTC.